The 28 T cell receptor beta chains below all came from one sample that was sequenced in a study of blood T cells in healthy people across ages. A second 7 to 11 cycle PCR used barcoded and J-beta primers. TCRdb fed the 5' RACE reads into MiXCR, producing one record per CDR3 protein. The table has some 710,000 distinct CDR3 sequences, approximately 22% seen once. The sequenced material came from blood. These receptors all come from a man in his sixties or seventies in good health.

This clonotype was observed a handful of times. The chain combines TRBV20-1 with TRBJ2-1, with D possibly TRBD1 on 6 matching bases. The V gene lost 4 bases and the J gene lost 4 bases, with 11 bases spanning the gap. Germline assignment: CDR1 DFQATT and CDR2 SNEGSKA (reference sequence). The CDR3 is 13 amino acids. As DNA, the CDR3 is TGCAGTGCTATTGGACAGACATACAATGAGCAGTTCTTC. Protein: CSAIGQTYNEQFF.

This sequence joins TRBV14 and TRBJ2-5; D uncertain. With 2 bases removed from V and 3 bases from J, the gap between germline ends came to 7 bases. CDR1 SGHDN and CDR2 FVKESK come from the germline V gene. The CDR3 runs 13 residues. CDR3 in amino acids: CASSQWVKETQYF. DNA for the CDR3: TGTGCCAGCAGCCAATGGGTTAAAGAGACCCAGTACTTC.

This clonotype has a handful of counts. CDR3 DNA: TGTGCCAGCAGCCTATCCGGCCCTTGGGGCTACACCTTC. It is translated as CASSLSGPWGYTF. The genes are TRBV7-9 and TRBJ1-2; no clear D. This CDR3 is built from 13 residues. The germline V gene has CDR1 SEHNR and CDR2 FQNEAQ (reference sequence). The V end lost 5 bases, the J end lost 8 bases, and 15 bases lay between the germline ends. Full variable domain (rest looked up from reference TRBV7-9 and TRBJ1-2): DTGVSQNPRHKITKRGQNVTFRCDPISEHNRLYWYRQTLGQGPEFLTYFQNEAQLEKSRLLSDRFSAERPKGSFSTLEIQRTEQGDSAMYLCASSLSGPWGYTFGSGTRLTVV.

The chain joins TRBV12-3 or TRBV12-4 to TRBJ1-1; possible D gene TRBD1, 6 bases. The germline V and J ends were trimmed by 5 bases and 6 bases, with 13 bases remaining between them. The length of the CDR3 is 13 residues. Here the CDR3 DNA reads TGTGCCAGCAGTAGAACACAGGGTTCTGAAGCTTTCTTT. It specifies CASSRTQGSEAFF.

The chain links TRBV5-5 to TRBJ2-1, with a weak D call TRBD2 (6 bases). The germline gives CDR1 SGHKS, CDR2 YYEKEE (reference sequence). Trimming stripped 5 bases from V and 1 base from J, with 16 bases between. The CDR3 sequence is 16 residues long. The CDR3: CASRGLLSGSYNEQFF. The CDR3 DNA sequence: TGTGCCAGCAGGGGACTCCTCAGCGGGTCCTACAATGAGCAGTTCTTC.

The chain carries TRBV7-2 and TRBJ2-1; D remains ambiguous. Germline CDR1 and CDR2: SGHTA and FQGNSA. This CDR3 contains 17 residues. Trimming shortened V by 5 bases and J by 2 bases, and 19 bases separated the two germline ends. The CDR3 DNA sequence: TGTGCCAGCAGCGGGGTCGTTCGCGAGAATGCCTACAATGAGCAGTTCTTC. Its translation is CASSGVVRENAYNEQFF.

This clonotype was recorded many times. V gene TRBV5-1 combines with J gene TRBJ1-2, with D tentatively TRBD1 (5 bases). Germline CDR1 SGHRS, CDR2 YFSETQ. Between the trimmed V and J ends, which lost 5 bases and 8 bases, there was a span of 13 bases. The CDR3 extends over 12 amino acids. DNA of the CDR3: TGCGCCAGCAGTTCGGCAGGGTACGGCTACACCTTC. Translation: CASSSAGYGYTF. Full variable domain (rest looked up from reference TRBV5-1 and TRBJ1-2): KAGVTQTPRYLIKTRGQQVTLSCSPISGHRSVSWYQQTPGQGLQFLFEYFSETQRNKGNFPGRFSGRQFSNSRSEMNVSTLELGDSALYLCASSSAGYGYTFGSGTRLTVV.

This clonotype turned up a few times. The genes are TRBV6-1 and TRBJ2-5; D is uncertain. The end of the DNA fits TRBJ2-7 better, so the J call may be wrong. The V gene's germline CDR1 is MNHNS and CDR2 SASEGT. This CDR3 has 12 residues. The CDR3 loop reads CASSEVAYEQYV. Here the CDR3 DNA reads TGTGCCAGCAGTGAAGTTGCGTACGAGCAGTACGTC.

The V and J genes are TRBV6-5 and TRBJ2-3; D gene ambiguous. Germline CDR1 and CDR2: MNHEY and SVGAGI. V was trimmed by 8 bases and J by 4 bases, leaving 13 bases between them. The CDR3 is 13 amino acids. The CDR3 loop reads CASSRVRADTQYF. CDR3 DNA sequence: TGTGCCAGCTCTCGGGTTCGGGCAGATACGCAGTATTTT.

The chain employs TRBV6-6 and TRBJ2-3, with D possibly being TRBD2 (7 bases). Germline values: CDR1 MNHNY, CDR2 SVGAGI (reference sequence). This CDR3 comprises 16 residues. The V and J ends lost 5 bases and 3 bases respectively, with 18 bases between them. This CDR3 reads CASSDPWGGLTDTQYF. CDR3 in DNA: TGTGCCAGCAGTGACCCCTGGGGGGGGCTGACAGATACGCAGTATTTT.

The chain is built from TRBV7-7 and TRBJ2-3; D assignment may be TRBD1 or TRBD2 (5 bases each). V was clipped by 6 bases and J by 4 bases, with 14 bases between them. The germline gives CDR1 SSHAT, CDR2 FNYEAQ (reference sequence). The CDR3 runs 14 residues. CDR3 in DNA: TGTGCCAGCAGTTCAAGGGTGGGGGCAGATACGCAGTATTTT. This translates into CASSSRVGADTQYF.

V and J are TRBV20-1 and TRBJ2-1; 9 bases agree with TRBD2. This CDR3 has 17 amino acids. Per the germline V gene, CDR1 is DFQATT and CDR2 is SNEGSKA (reference sequence). V gave up 2 bases and J gave up 4 bases; unmatched junction bases: 12. The CDR3 loop is CSARPTRSTSGYNEQFF. As DNA, the CDR3 is TGCAGTGCTAGACCTACGCGGTCGACTAGCGGTTACAATGAGCAGTTCTTC.

This clonotype has only a few counts. The gene calls are TRBV5-4 and TRBJ2-6; 9 nucleotides match TRBD1. The CDR3 has 17 residues. Germline assignment: CDR1 SGHNT and CDR2 YYREEE (reference sequence). V gave up 2 bases and J gave up 4 bases; unmatched junction bases: 7. The CDR3 bases are TGTGCCAGCAGCTTTCGAGACAGGGGGTCCGGGGCCAACGTCCTGACTTTC. Translating it yields CASSFRDRGSGANVLTF.

Comments on this clonotype: Its ends do not fully match the called genes, so a read error is possible. The chain uses TRBV7-9 and TRBJ2-1, with 7 nucleotides matching TRBD1. In germline, CDR1 is SEHNR, CDR2 FQNEAQ (reference sequence). The CDR3 runs to 15 residues. Written as DNA, the CDR3 is TGTGCCAGCAGCCCCCGACAGGGTTATAACAATGAGCACTTCTTC. This codes for CASSPRQGYNNEHFF.

With respect to this clonotype: With a much larger clone just one base away, this may be a read error. V is TRBV19 and J is TRBJ1-2, with D uncertain. CDR3 length equals 14 residues. CDR1 and CDR2 from the germline V gene are LNHDA and SQIVND (reference sequence). The DNA of the CDR3 is TGTGCCAGTAAGACGGACTACTCCAACTATGGCCACACCTTC. Protein product: CASKTDYSNYGHTF.

This clonotype was found a few times. The chain couples TRBV2 to TRBJ1-5; 7 nucleotides match TRBD1. The germline CDR1 and CDR2 sequences are SNHLY and FYNNEI. The CDR3 is 16 amino acids. The junction had 12 bases not matched to a gene; V was cut back by 6 bases and J by 4 bases. The CDR3 here is CASRDREGQPNQPQHF. CDR3 in DNA: TGTGCCAGCAGAGACCGCGAGGGACAGCCAAATCAGCCCCAGCATTTT.

Concerning this clonotype itself: A much larger clone differs from this one at a single base, so this may be a read error. This chain connects TRBV29-1 to TRBJ1-1, with D unresolved. Trimming shortened V by 4 bases and J by 1 base, and 4 bases separated the two germline ends. In germline, CDR1 is SQVTM, CDR2 ANQGSEA. This CDR3 is 11 amino acids long. CDR3 residues: CSVVPNTEAFF. DNA for the CDR3: TGCAGCGTTGTGCCGAACACTGAAGCTTTCTTT. The variable domain in full, with the rest retrieved from reference TRBV29-1 and TRBJ1-1, is SAVISQKPSRDICQRGTSLTIQCQVDSQVTMMFWYRQQPGQSLTLIATANQGSEATYESGFVIDKFPISRPNLTFSTLTVSNMSPEDSSIYLCSVVPNTEAFFGQGTRLTVV.

DNA of the CDR3: TGTGCCAGCAGCCAAAATGTAAACATGAACACCGGGGAGCTGTTTTTT. This translates into CASSQNVNMNTGELFF. V gene TRBV3-1 combines with J gene TRBJ2-2; D is ambiguous. The V and J ends lost 2 bases and 1 base respectively, with 11 bases between them. The CDR3 sequence is 16 residues long. Germline V gene data show CDR1 as LGHDT and CDR2 as YNNKEL (reference sequence). The variable domain in full, with the rest retrieved from reference TRBV3-1 and TRBJ2-2, is DTAVSQTPKYLVTQMGNDKSIKCEQNLGHDTMYWYKQDSKKFLKIMFSYNNKELIINETVPNRFSPKSPDKAHLNLHINSLELGDSAVYFCASSQNVNMNTGELFFGEGSRLTVL.

J is TRBJ1-5 and V is TRBV6-5; a weak D match, TRBD1 (6 bases). The V and J ends lost 7 bases and 8 bases respectively, with 24 bases between them. The CDR3 runs 16 residues. Per germline, CDR1 MNHEY and CDR2 SVGAGI. As DNA, the CDR3 is TGTGCCAGCACGACGTACTCCGGGACAAGGGGGGAGCCCCAGCATTTT. Protein product: CASTTYSGTRGEPQHF.

This clonotype was detected only a few times. The chain has TRBV12-3 or TRBV12-4 and TRBJ2-7; 9 nucleotides agree with TRBD2. V was pared by 8 bases and J by 1 base, with 6 bases of the junction left unmatched. The CDR3 spans 14 residues. The CDR3 protein is CASREAGGSYEQYF. CDR3 in DNA: TGTGCCAGCCGGGAGGCGGGAGGGTCCTACGAGCAGTACTTC.

The sample holds many counts of this clonotype. V is TRBV5-1 and J is TRBJ1-1; no clear D. V was trimmed by 0 bases and J by 4 bases, leaving 10 bases between them. CDR1 and CDR2 from the germline V gene are SGHRS and YFSETQ. The CDR3 contains 14 residues. The CDR3, as DNA: TGCGCCAGCAGCTTGGCGTCAGTCGGCACTGAAGCTTTCTTT. It yields the protein CASSLASVGTEAFF. The full variable domain, completed using reference TRBV5-1 and TRBJ1-1, is KAGVTQTPRYLIKTRGQQVTLSCSPISGHRSVSWYQQTPGQGLQFLFEYFSETQRNKGNFPGRFSGRQFSNSRSEMNVSTLELGDSALYLCASSLASVGTEAFFGQGTRLTVV.

The gene calls are TRBV9 and TRBJ2-3; maybe TRBD2 (6 bases). The CDR3 spans 16 residues. CDR1 SGDLS and CDR2 YYNGEE come from the germline V gene. Trimming left V 3 bases short and J 4 bases short, with 18 bases between. DNA for the CDR3: TGTGCCAGCAGCGCCAGTTCACTTGGAGGGGCAGATACGCAGTATTTT. This encodes CASSASSLGGADTQYF.

This clonotype was counted a few times. This chain uses TRBV14 with TRBJ2-3; tentatively, D is TRBD2 (6 bases). The germline CDR1 and CDR2 sequences are SGHDN and FVKESK. The CDR3 is made up of 16 amino acids. Trimming stripped 3 bases from V and 1 base from J, with 14 bases between. The CDR3 DNA follows: TGTGCCAGCAGCCATTATTTCGGGGAGGGCACAGATACGCAGTATTTT. Its protein is CASSHYFGEGTDTQYF. Full variable domain (outside the CDR3, taken from reference TRBV14 and TRBJ2-3): EAGVTQFPSHSVIEKGQTVTLRCDPISGHDNLYWYRRVMGKEIKFLLHFVKESKQDESGMPNNRFLAERTGGTYSTLKVQPAELEDSGVYFCASSHYFGEGTDTQYFGPGTRLTVL.

The chain links TRBV20-1 to TRBJ2-7; 12 bases align to TRBD2. Trimming cost V 3 bases and J 5 bases; bases outside gene matches: 2. CDR3 length: 13 amino acids. The V gene's germline CDR1 is DFQATT and CDR2 SNEGSKA (reference sequence). The CDR3: CSARTSGSNEQYV. Here the CDR3 DNA reads TGCAGTGCTAGGACTAGCGGGAGCAACGAGCAGTACGTC.

The V gene is TRBV28, the J gene TRBJ1-2; 11 positions match TRBD1. This CDR3 has 14 amino acids. Germline assignment: CDR1 MDHEN and CDR2 SYDVKM. J gave up 4 bases and V 6 bases, and 4 bases lay outside the gene matches. For the CDR3, the DNA is TGTGCCAGCAGAACAGGACAGGGGGCCTATGGCTACACCTTC. Protein product: CASRTGQGAYGYTF.

This clonotype was counted a single time. The gene calls are TRBV28 and TRBJ2-3; the D is unclear. The CDR3 length is 15 residues. V gave up 6 bases and J gave up 2 bases, with 15 bases separating them. Germline CDR1 MDHEN, CDR2 SYDVKM. Here the CDR3 DNA reads TGTGCCAGCAGGCCGACTGTGGTCAACACAGATACGCAGTATTTT. The encoded protein is CASRPTVVNTDTQYF.

This clonotype occurred a few times. The chain combines TRBV29-1 with TRBJ1-1, with D unresolved. V shed 7 bases and J shed 0 bases, with 18 bases lying between them. The V gene's germline CDR1 is SQVTM and CDR2 ANQGSEA. The CDR3 spans 15 residues. CDR3 nucleotides: TGCAGCGCTGGAAATCAGCTAACTATGAACACTGAAGCTTTCTTT. It yields the protein CSAGNQLTMNTEAFF.

The CDR3 region is CASSDYSTDTQYF. CDR3 DNA: TGTGCCAGCAGTGATTACTCCACAGATACGCAGTATTTT. The chain employs TRBV6-6 and TRBJ2-3; D is uncertain. V was shortened by 5 bases and J by 2 bases, with 8 bases between the two germline ends. Germline loops: CDR1 MNHNY, CDR2 SVGAGI (reference sequence). The CDR3 contains 13 residues.